Listed below are T cell receptor beta chains from one sample, sequenced in a study of T cell repertoires in cytomegalovirus infection. TCRdb recomputed calls from the reads with MiXCR, one row per CDR3 protein. The data hold about 360,000 distinct CDR3 sequences, with 15% to 20% observed a single time. The sample taken for sequencing was PBMCs. The receptors come from a human donor in good health (CMV status not recorded). Some clones in this sample may be carry-over from other donors' samples. Each CDR3 is given with its conserved first and last residue. The D gene is left open where the match is weak. Rows give clone size only sometimes, using once, few, many, or a class for an expanded clone.

CDR3 protein,CDR3 DNA,V gene,J gene,CDR3 length,D gene,clone size
CSARDDGQINSPLHF,TGCAGTGCTAGAGACGATGGACAGATTAATTCACCCCTCCACTTT,TRBV20-1,TRBJ1-6,15,-,few
CASSPSWEAETQYF,TGTGCCAGCAGCCCCTCATGGGAGGCAGAGACCCAGTACTTC,TRBV5-6,TRBJ2-5,14,-,-
CSASPPLGRSYNEQFF,TGCAGTGCTAGTCCTCCTCTCGGGCGGTCCTACAATGAGCAGTTCTTC,TRBV20-1,TRBJ2-1,16,-,-
CASSGRVGETQYF,TGTGCCAGCAGCGGCAGGGTTGGAGAGACCCAGTACTTC,TRBV7-2,TRBJ2-5,13,-,many
CASSPPEAVSVREQFF,TGTGCCAGCAGCCCGCCCGAAGCAGTGAGCGTGCGGGAGCAGTTCTTC,TRBV11-3,TRBJ2-1,16,-,-
CASSFDTSYEQYF,TGTGCCAGCAGCTTCGATACCTCCTACGAGCAGTACTTC,TRBV7-9,TRBJ2-7,13,-,few
CASSSTRAASYNEQFF,TGTGCCAGCAGCTCGACTAGGGCTGCCTCCTACAATGAGCAGTTCTTC,TRBV7-6,TRBJ2-1,16,-,many
CASSLGTTIQRPSTDTQYF,TGTGCCAGCAGCTTGGGGACTACAATTCAAAGGCCTAGCACAGATACGCAGTATTTT,TRBV5-4,TRBJ2-3,19,-,few
CSVEGIAGVTYNEQFF,TGCAGCGTTGAAGGAATAGCGGGAGTCACCTACAATGAGCAGTTCTTC,TRBV29-1,TRBJ2-1,16,TRBD2,few
CAISAGRGYSSNEQFF,TGTGCCATCAGTGCAGGACGGGGGTATTCCTCAAATGAGCAGTTCTTC,TRBV10-3,TRBJ2-1,16,-,-
CASSLGWRHNEQFF,TGTGCCAGCAGCTTAGGATGGCGGCACAATGAGCAGTTCTTC,TRBV11-3,TRBJ2-1,14,-,-
CASSIAGISTDTQYF,TGTGCCAGTAGTATAGCCGGGATATCCACAGATACGCAGTATTTT,TRBV19,TRBJ2-3,15,-,few
CSARDVNRGAFQYF,TGCAGTGCTAGAGATGTTAACAGGGGGGCCTTTCAGTACTTC,TRBV20-1,TRBJ2-4,14,TRBD1,-
CASSLAPGSEQYF,TGTGCCAGCAGCTTAGCGCCCGGTAGCGAGCAGTACTTC,TRBV7-2,TRBJ2-7,13,-,few
CAWSRTLQETQYF,TGTGCCTGGAGTCGGACATTACAAGAGACCCAGTACTTC,TRBV30,TRBJ2-5,13,-,few
CASSFVARFTGELFF,TGTGCCAGCAGCTTTGTGGCGAGATTCACCGGGGAGCTGTTTTTT,TRBV7-2,TRBJ2-2,15,-,many
CASSFRGSTEAFF,TGTGCCAGCAGTTTTAGAGGGAGCACTGAAGCTTTCTTT,TRBV12-3/TRBV12-4,TRBJ1-1,13,-,many
CAISGLSYNEQFF,TGTGCCATCAGTGGATTGTCCTACAATGAGCAGTTCTTC,TRBV10-3,TRBJ2-1,13,-,-
CASSVGQFGPEAFF,TGTGCCAGCAGCGTAGGACAATTTGGCCCTGAAGCTTTCTTT,TRBV9,TRBJ1-1,14,-,-
CASSLAWGGQGASGANVLTF,TGTGCCAGCAGCTTAGCGTGGGGGGGACAGGGGGCCTCTGGGGCCAACGTCCTGACTTTC,TRBV7-2,TRBJ2-6,20,TRBD1,many
CASSTRGLQLRNEQFF,TGTGCCAGCAGCACCAGGGGTTTGCAGCTTCGCAATGAGCAGTTCTTC,TRBV7-2,TRBJ2-1,16,-,many
CSAVGLAGAAGETQYF,TGCAGTGCTGTGGGACTAGCGGGGGCTGCAGGGGAGACCCAGTACTTC,TRBV20-1,TRBJ2-5,16,TRBD2,-
CAWSRLAITPQDTQYF,TGTGCCTGGAGCCGACTAGCGATCACGCCACAGGATACGCAGTATTTT,TRBV30,TRBJ2-3,16,TRBD2,-
CASSLDPALMNTEAFF,TGTGCCAGCAGTTTAGACCCGGCTCTCATGAACACTGAAGCTTTCTTT,TRBV12-3/TRBV12-4,TRBJ1-1,16,-,few
CASSLGVQVTDTQYF,TGTGCCAGCAGTTTAGGGGTTCAAGTCACAGATACGCAGTATTTT,TRBV12-3/TRBV12-4,TRBJ2-3,15,-,-
CASSSFLTSRYNEQFF,TGTGCCAGCAGCTCATTCCTTACTAGCAGATACAATGAGCAGTTCTTC,TRBV7-8,TRBJ2-1,16,-,few
CASSSEGAGYEQYF,TGTGCCAGCAGCTCAGAGGGAGCGGGGTACGAGCAGTACTTC,TRBV9,TRBJ2-7,14,TRBD2,-
CASSFAGLEPQHF,TGTGCCAGCAGTTTTGCGGGGTTGGAGCCCCAGCATTTT,TRBV12-3/TRBV12-4,TRBJ1-5,13,-,-
CSANLEWWGINEQFF,TGCAGTGCTAATCTCGAATGGTGGGGGATCAATGAGCAGTTCTTC,TRBV20-1,TRBJ2-1,15,-,many
CSVLSRTNTGELFF,TGCAGCGTTCTTTCCCGAACTAACACCGGGGAGCTGTTTTTT,TRBV29-1,TRBJ2-2,14,-,few
CASSGWDQETQYF,TGTGCCAGCAGTGGGTGGGACCAAGAGACCCAGTACTTC,TRBV27,TRBJ2-5,13,-,-
CATHHPPWGTRPYGYTF,TGTGCCACCCACCACCCCCCCTGGGGAACGCGACCTTATGGCTACACCTTC,TRBV19,TRBJ1-2,17,-,-
CASSLRGGPHNTQYF,TGTGCCAGCAGCCTTCGGGGGGGCCCCCACAATACGCAGTATTTT,TRBV28,TRBJ2-3,15,TRBD2,-
CASSGTLMNTEAFF,TGTGCCAGCAGCGGGACCTTAATGAACACTGAAGCTTTCTTT,TRBV7-2,TRBJ1-1,14,-,many
CASAVGQTYEQYF,TGTGCTAGTGCCGTGGGACAGACCTACGAGCAGTACTTC,TRBV12-5,TRBJ2-7,13,TRBD1,few
CATAETGTRNTIYF,TGTGCCACCGCCGAGACAGGGACACGAAACACCATATATTTT,TRBV19,TRBJ1-3,14,TRBD1,many
CSADRLYNEQFF,TGCAGTGCTGACAGATTATACAATGAGCAGTTCTTC,TRBV29-1,TRBJ2-1,12,-,-
CATSDTGQKIQETQYF,TGTGCCACCAGTGACACGGGACAGAAAATACAAGAGACCCAGTACTTC,TRBV24-1,TRBJ2-5,16,TRBD1,-
CASSYQITNTDTQYF,TGTGCCAGCAGTTACCAGATAACTAACACAGATACGCAGTATTTT,TRBV6-5,TRBJ2-3,15,-,-
CASSESGGWRQPQHF,TGTGCCAGCAGTGAGTCGGGGGGATGGCGTCAGCCCCAGCATTTT,TRBV2,TRBJ1-5,15,-,many
CASSPPWLAGNNEQFF,TGTGCCAGCTCACCACCGTGGCTAGCGGGGAACAATGAGCAGTTCTTC,TRBV18,TRBJ2-1,16,TRBD2,many
CASSFSSGRASGEQFF,TGTGCCAGCAGCTTCTCTAGCGGGAGGGCCTCTGGTGAGCAGTTCTTC,TRBV7-2,TRBJ2-1,16,TRBD2,many
CASSIQGYDEAFF,TGTGCCAGCAGCATCCAGGGTTACGACGAAGCTTTCTTT,TRBV12-3/TRBV12-4,TRBJ1-1,13,-,-
CASSWGREANYGYTF,TGCGCCAGCAGCTGGGGACGGGAAGCTAACTATGGCTACACCTTC,TRBV5-1,TRBJ1-2,15,-,-
CASSWGRNTEAFF,TGTGCCAGCAGTTGGGGCAGGAACACTGAAGCTTTCTTT,TRBV12-3/TRBV12-4,TRBJ1-1,13,-,many
CASSLVKRTGYLYEQYF,TGTGCCAGCAGCTTAGTCAAAAGGACAGGGTACCTCTACGAGCAGTACTTC,TRBV7-9,TRBJ2-7,17,TRBD1,many
CASGRRGHRTDTQYF,TGTGCCAGCGGACGAAGGGGCCATCGAACAGATACGCAGTATTTT,TRBV7-9,TRBJ2-3,15,-,many
CASSLRPVSTDTQYF,TGTGCCAGCAGCTTAAGGCCTGTTAGCACAGATACGCAGTATTTT,TRBV7-8,TRBJ2-3,15,-,-
CSARRTVNSPLHF,TGCAGTGCTAGACGAACAGTTAATTCACCCCTCCACTTT,TRBV20-1,TRBJ1-6,13,-,many
CSSEERGAETQYF,TGCAGCAGTGAGGAGCGGGGGGCCGAGACCCAGTACTTC,TRBV20-1,TRBJ2-5,13,TRBD2,-
CASSPPWDSNNEQFF,TGTGCCAGCAGCCCTCCGTGGGACAGCAACAATGAGCAGTTCTTC,TRBV13,TRBJ2-1,15,TRBD1,-
CASSRGKQETQYF,TGTGCCAGCTCACGGGGCAAGCAAGAGACCCAGTACTTC,TRBV18,TRBJ2-5,13,-,once
CASSRGLELFF,TGTGCCAGCAGCCGGGGATTGGAGCTGTTTTTT,TRBV7-4,TRBJ2-2,11,-,-
CASSFVGGTSEAQRF,TGTGCCAGCAGTTTCGTTGGTGGGACGAGCGAAGCCCAGCGTTTT,TRBV2,TRBJ1-5,15,-,-
CASSYSIPGHSSYEQYF,TGTGCCAGCAGTTACTCGATACCGGGACACAGCTCCTACGAGCAGTACTTC,TRBV6-5,TRBJ2-7,17,-,few